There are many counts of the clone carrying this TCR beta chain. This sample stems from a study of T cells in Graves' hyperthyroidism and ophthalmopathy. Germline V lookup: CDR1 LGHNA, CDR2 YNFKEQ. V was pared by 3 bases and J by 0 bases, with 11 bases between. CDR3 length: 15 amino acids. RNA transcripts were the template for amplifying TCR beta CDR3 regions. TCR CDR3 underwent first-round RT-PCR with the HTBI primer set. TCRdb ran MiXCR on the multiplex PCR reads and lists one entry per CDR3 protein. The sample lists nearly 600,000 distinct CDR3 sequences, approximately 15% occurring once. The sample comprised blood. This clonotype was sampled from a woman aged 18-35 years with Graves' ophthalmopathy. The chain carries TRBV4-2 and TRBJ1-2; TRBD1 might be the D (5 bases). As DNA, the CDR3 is TGTGCCAGCAGCCAGCCGACGGGGCCTAACTATGGCTACACCTTC. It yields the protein CASSQPTGPNYGYTF.